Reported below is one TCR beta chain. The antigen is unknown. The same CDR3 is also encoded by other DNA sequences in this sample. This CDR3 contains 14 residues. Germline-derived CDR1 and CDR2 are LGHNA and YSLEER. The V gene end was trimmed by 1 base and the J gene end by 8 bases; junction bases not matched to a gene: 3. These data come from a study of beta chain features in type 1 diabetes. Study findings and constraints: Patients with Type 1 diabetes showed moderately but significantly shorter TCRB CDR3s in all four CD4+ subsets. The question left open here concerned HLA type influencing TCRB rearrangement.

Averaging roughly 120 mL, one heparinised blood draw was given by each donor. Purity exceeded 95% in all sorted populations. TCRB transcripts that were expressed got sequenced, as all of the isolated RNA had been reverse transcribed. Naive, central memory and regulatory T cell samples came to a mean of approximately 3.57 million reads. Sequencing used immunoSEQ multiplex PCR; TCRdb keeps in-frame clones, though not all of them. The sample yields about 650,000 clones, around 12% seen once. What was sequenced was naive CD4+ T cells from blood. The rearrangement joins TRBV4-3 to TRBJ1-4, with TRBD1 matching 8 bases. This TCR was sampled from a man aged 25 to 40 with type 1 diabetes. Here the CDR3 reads CASSQGQGNEKLFF. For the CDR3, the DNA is TGCGCCAGCAGCCAAGGACAGGGGAACGAAAAACTGTTTTTT.